This T cell receptor beta chain was recovered during a study of cytomegalovirus exposure and HLA in healthy donors. V dropped 3 bases and J dropped 2; count of bases not matched to a gene: 8. Per the germline V gene, CDR1 is KGHSH and CDR2 is LQKENI. This CDR3 has 17 residues. The assay was immunoSEQ multiplex PCR, and TCRdb's table has in-frame clones only and misses some. The sample lists fewer than 200,000 clones, around nine tenths occurring once. Separation from the roughly 670-subject first cohort characterized the roughly 130-subject validation cohort, to which the donors belonged. Whole-study findings and limits: According to a later analysis, TCR clusters from the first cohort tended to co-occur in the 120 or so validation repertoires. It was reportedly the case that the classifier diagnosed cytomegalovirus status with high specificity and sensitivity.

Regarding this clone: What it binds is not known.

Sequenced input: PBMCs. This TCR derives from a woman in her 30s in good health and CMV-seronegative. The chain uses TRBV18 and TRBJ2-5; 11 positions agree with TRBD2. CDR3 bases: TGTGCCAGCTCACCGGTTAGCGGGGGGGATCGGCAAGAGACCCAGTACTTC. Its translation is CASSPVSGGDRQETQYF.